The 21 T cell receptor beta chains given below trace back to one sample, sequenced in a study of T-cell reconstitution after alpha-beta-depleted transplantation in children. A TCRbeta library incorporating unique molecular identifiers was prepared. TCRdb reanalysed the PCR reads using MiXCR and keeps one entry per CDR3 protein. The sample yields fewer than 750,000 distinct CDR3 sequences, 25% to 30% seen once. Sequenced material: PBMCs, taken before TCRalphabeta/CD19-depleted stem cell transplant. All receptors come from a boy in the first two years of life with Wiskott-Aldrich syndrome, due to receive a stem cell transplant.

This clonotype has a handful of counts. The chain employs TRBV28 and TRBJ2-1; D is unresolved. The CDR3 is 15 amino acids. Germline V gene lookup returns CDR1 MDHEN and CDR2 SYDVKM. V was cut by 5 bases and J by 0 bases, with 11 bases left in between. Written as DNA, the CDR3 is TGTGCCAGCAGTCCCTTTTCTCGCTCCTACAATGAGCAGTTCTTC. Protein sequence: CASSPFSRSYNEQFF.

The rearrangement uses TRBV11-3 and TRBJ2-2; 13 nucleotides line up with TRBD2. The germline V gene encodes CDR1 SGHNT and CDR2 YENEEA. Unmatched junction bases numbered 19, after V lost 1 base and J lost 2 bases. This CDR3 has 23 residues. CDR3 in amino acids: CASSLVWIGLAGARWANTGELFF. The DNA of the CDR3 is TGTGCCAGCAGCTTAGTTTGGATCGGACTAGCGGGAGCTAGGTGGGCCAACACCGGGGAGCTGTTTTTT. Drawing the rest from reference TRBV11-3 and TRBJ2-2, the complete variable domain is EAGVVQSPRYKIIEKKQPVAFWCNPISGHNTLYWYLQNLGQGPELLIRYENEEAVDDSQLPKDRFSAERLKGVDSTLKIQPAELGDSAVYLCASSLVWIGLAGARWANTGELFFGEGSRLTVL.

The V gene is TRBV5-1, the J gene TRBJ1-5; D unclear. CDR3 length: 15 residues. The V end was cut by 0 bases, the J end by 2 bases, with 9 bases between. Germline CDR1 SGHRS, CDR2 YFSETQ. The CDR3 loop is CASSLDGFGNQPQHF. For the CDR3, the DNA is TGCGCCAGCAGCTTGGATGGTTTCGGCAATCAGCCCCAGCATTTT.

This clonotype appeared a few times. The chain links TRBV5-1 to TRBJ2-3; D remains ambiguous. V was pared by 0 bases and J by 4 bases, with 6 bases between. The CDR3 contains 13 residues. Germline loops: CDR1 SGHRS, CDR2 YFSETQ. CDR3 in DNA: TGCGCCAGCAGCTTGGACTATTCAGATACGCAGTATTTT. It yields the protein CASSLDYSDTQYF.

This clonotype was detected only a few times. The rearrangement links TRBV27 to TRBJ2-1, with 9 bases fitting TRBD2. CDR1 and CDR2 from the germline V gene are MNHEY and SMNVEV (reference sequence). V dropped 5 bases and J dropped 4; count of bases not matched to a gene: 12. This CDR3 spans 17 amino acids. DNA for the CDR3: TGTGCCAGCAGTCCAATCCATATAGCGGGAGTTTACAATGAGCAGTTCTTC. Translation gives CASSPIHIAGVYNEQFF.

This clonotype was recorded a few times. The CDR3 here is CASSPGQGLTNEKLFF. The CDR3 coding sequence is TGTGCCAGCAGCCCGGGACAGGGGCTAACTAATGAAAAACTGTTTTTT. The genes are TRBV12-3 or TRBV12-4 and TRBJ1-4; 10 bases are shared with TRBD1. The CDR3 contains 16 residues. The trim removed 6 bases at V and 1 base at J, leaving 5 bases unmatched.

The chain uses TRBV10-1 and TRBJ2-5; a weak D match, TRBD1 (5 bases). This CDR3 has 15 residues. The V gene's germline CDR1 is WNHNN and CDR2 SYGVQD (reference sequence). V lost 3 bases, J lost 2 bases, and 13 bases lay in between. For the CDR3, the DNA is TGCGCCAGCAGTGAAGGGGCGGCAGGTCAAGAGACCCAGTACTTC. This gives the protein CASSEGAAGQETQYF.

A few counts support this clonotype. For the CDR3, the DNA is TGTGCCAGCACCATAGTCGGGACAGGGAGATCGGCCGATACGCAGTATTTT. This gives the protein CASTIVGTGRSADTQYF. The chain uses TRBV7-2 and TRBJ2-3; 9 bases match TRBD1. V lost 7 bases and J lost 6; bases outside the gene matches: 17. The CDR3 totals 17 residues. Germline V gives CDR1 SGHTA, CDR2 FQGNSA.

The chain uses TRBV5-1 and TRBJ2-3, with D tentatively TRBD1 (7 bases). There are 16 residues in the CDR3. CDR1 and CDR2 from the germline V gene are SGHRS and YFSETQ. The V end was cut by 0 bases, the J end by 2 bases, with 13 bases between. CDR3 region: CASSLEGGGNTDTQYF. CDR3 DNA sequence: TGCGCCAGCAGCTTGGAAGGAGGGGGCAACACAGATACGCAGTATTTT. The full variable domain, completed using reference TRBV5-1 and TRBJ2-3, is KAGVTQTPRYLIKTRGQQVTLSCSPISGHRSVSWYQQTPGQGLQFLFEYFSETQRNKGNFPGRFSGRQFSNSRSEMNVSTLELGDSALYLCASSLEGGGNTDTQYFGPGTRLTVL.

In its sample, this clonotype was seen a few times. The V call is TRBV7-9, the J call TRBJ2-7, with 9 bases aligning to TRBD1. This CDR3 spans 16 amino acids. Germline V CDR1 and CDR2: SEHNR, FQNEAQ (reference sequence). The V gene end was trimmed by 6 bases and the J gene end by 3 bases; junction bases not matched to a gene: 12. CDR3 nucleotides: TGTGCCAGCAGTGGGACAGGGAAATTGGAATTCTACGAGCAGTACTTC. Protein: CASSGTGKLEFYEQYF.

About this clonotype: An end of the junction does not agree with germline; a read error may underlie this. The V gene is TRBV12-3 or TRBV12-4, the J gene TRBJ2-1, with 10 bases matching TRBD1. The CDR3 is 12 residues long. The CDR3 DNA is TGTGCCAGCAGTTTAGCTAGGACAGGGGGAATCTTC. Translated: CASSLARTGGIF.

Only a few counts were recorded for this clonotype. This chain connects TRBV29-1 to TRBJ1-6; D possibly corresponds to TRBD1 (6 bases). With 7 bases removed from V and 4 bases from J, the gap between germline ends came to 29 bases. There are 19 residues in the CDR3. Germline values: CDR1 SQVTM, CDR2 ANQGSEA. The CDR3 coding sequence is TGCAGCGCCAGATACCGGACAGTCGCCGGGGGTTCTTATAATTCACCCCTCCACTTT. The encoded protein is CSARYRTVAGGSYNSPLHF.

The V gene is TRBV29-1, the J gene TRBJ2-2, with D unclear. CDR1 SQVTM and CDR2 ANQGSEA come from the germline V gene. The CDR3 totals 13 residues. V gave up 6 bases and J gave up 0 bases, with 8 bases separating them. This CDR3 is CSVAHTNTGELFF. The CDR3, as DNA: TGCAGCGTCGCACATACGAACACCGGGGAGCTGTTTTTT.

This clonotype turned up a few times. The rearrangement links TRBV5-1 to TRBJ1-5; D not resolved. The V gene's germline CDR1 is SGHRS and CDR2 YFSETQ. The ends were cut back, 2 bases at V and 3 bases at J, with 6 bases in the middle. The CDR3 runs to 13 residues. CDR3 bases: TGCGCCAGCAGCTTAACCCCCAATCAGCCCCAGCATTTT. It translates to CASSLTPNQPQHF.

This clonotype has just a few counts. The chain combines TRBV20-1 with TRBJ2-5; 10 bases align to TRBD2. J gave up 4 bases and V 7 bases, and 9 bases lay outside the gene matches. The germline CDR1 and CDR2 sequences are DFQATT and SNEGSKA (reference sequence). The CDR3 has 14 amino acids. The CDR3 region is CSGRPAGGRETQYF. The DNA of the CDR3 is TGCAGTGGCAGGCCAGCGGGAGGGCGAGAGACCCAGTACTTC.

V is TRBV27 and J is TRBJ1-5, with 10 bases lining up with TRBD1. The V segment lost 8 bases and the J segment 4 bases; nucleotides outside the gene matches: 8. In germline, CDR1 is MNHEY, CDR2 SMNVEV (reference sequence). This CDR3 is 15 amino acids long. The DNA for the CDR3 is TGTGCCAGCGGGTGGGACAGGGGCCGTAATCAGCCCCAGCATTTT. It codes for CASGWDRGRNQPQHF.

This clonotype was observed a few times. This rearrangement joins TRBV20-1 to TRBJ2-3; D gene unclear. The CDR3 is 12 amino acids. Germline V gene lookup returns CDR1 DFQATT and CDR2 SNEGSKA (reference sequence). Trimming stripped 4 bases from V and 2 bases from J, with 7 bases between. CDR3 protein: CSATRDTDTQYF. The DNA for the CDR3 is TGCAGTGCTACCCGAGACACAGATACGCAGTATTTT.

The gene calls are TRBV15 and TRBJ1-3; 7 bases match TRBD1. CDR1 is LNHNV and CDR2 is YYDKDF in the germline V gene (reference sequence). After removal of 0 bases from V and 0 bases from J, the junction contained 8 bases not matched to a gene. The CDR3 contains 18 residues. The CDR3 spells CATSREPQGSYSGNTIYF. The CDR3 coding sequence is TGTGCCACCAGCAGAGAACCACAGGGGTCATACTCTGGAAACACCATATATTTT.

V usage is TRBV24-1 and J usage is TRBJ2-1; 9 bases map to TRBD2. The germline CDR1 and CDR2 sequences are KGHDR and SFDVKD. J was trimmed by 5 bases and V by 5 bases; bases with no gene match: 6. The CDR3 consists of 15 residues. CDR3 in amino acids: CATSGSSGINNEQFF. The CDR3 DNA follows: TGTGCCACCAGTGGATCTAGCGGGATCAACAATGAGCAGTTCTTC.

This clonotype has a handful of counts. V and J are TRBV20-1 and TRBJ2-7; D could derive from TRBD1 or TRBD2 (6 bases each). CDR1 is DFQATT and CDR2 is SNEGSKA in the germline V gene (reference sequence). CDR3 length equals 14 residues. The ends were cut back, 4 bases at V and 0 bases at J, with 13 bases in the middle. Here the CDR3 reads CSANSGGLSYEQYF. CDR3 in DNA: TGCAGTGCTAATTCCGGGGGCCTCTCCTACGAGCAGTACTTC.

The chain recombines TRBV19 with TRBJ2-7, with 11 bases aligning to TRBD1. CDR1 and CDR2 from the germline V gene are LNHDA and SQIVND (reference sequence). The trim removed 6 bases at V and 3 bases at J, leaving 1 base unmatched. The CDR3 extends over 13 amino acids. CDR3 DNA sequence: TGTGCCAGTAGAGGGACAGGGGGCTACGAGCAGTACTTC. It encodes CASRGTGGYEQYF.